This TCR beta chain emerged from a study of vaccination effects on CD4 cells after COVID-19 (dated by TCRdb to the early 2020s). In terms of the full investigation: Across the study, the median time from the second dose to post-vaccine sampling was 72 days (range 14 to 241). In the study, cultures from other donors were sequenced using the Oncomine TCR Beta short-read assay on an Illumina iSeq 100. In both COVID-19 convalescent patients and infection-naive vaccine recipients, the study compared SARS-CoV-2 spike-specific CD4+ TCR repertoires from before mRNA vaccination with those from after it. The full study included fewer than eleven COVID-19 convalescent patients and a few SARS-CoV-2-naive healthy vaccine recipients.

Results the study describes overall, beyond this receptor: Among healthy vaccine recipients, nearly all vaccine-induced clones were SARS-CoV-2 mono-reactive, and only 1 of 255 was cross-reactive with common cold coronaviruses. Both infection-induced and vaccine-induced clones contracted markedly at late post-vaccination timepoints, which is consistent with waning T cell responses. The study was limited by a small number of convalescent patients and lacked early post-infection timepoints.

In the ViraFEST assay, PBMC were stimulated with viral peptide pools, and TCR sequencing was then used to find antigen-specific CD4+ T cell clonotypes based on their expansion. After less than eleven days of culture, CD4+ T cells were isolated with the EasySep CD4+ T cell isolation kit. Participants received two doses of either the BNT162b2 or the mRNA-1273 mRNA SARS-CoV-2 vaccine. Healthy vaccine recipients had no prior SARS-CoV-2 infection, confirmed by negative nucleocapsid antibodies before and after vaccination. A few million PBMC per well were cultured with 10 ug/ml peptides in IMDM containing 5% human AB serum, approximately 10 IU/ml IL-2 and gentamicin. Half of the culture medium was replaced with fresh IL-2-containing medium on days 3 and 7. Unless noted otherwise, every peptide stimulation condition was cultured in triplicate wells. Using Ficoll-Paque Plus gradient centrifugation, PBMC were separated from whole blood and then either used fresh or cryopreserved at -140C. The overlapping peptide pools covered the spike proteins of SARS-CoV-2 as well as those of the common cold coronaviruses HCoV-NL63, HCoV-OC43 and HCoV-229E. The QIAamp micro DNA kit was used to extract genomic DNA from the cultured CD4+ T cells.

As regards this clone: The antigen this receptor binds is unknown. Base qualities were left out, and no much larger clone turns up one base away.

Ends trimmed: V by 0 bases, J by 5 bases; bases unmatched to a gene: 11. CDR1 MNHNS and CDR2 SASEGT are derived from the germline V gene. The CDR3 measures 17 amino acids from cysteine to phenylalanine. Only the CDR3 region is kept as DNA, spanning 51 bases read in frame from base 1. The method was the immunoSEQ multiplex PCR assay. DNA from the CD4+ T cells that had been cultured and isolated underwent TCR beta CDR3 sequencing. Per the original workflow: The analysis removed non-productive TCR sequences, trimmed reads to the CDR3 region, and retained only CDR3s that were 7 or more amino acids long. Antigen-specific clonotypes were identified with the MANAFEST web app by comparing expansion in peptide wells against reference cultures. To count as positive, a clone had to show expansion at FDR<0.05 compared with the reference and with all other wells, an odds ratio above 5, and a frequency above 0.1% in two replicate wells. A clonotype was defined as cross-reactive if the clonotype was significantly expanded both in SARS-CoV-2 spike wells and in at least one common cold coronavirus spike condition. Levenshtein distance calculated with the stringdist R package was used to assess CDR3 similarity, and unrooted trees were constructed with ape in R 3.6.1. Not all clones reach the TCRdb copy of this immuneACCESS table, which keeps in-frame sequences only. Checked studies attribute under half of the gap to unresolved V genes and leave the rest unexplained. V and J calls and clone size are given by that table; D and trimming were obtained from the DNA. Recorded for this sample are 15,000 or so clones; roughly 75% of them occurred a single time. The ten most abundant clones make up roughly 23% of the sample.

The sequence is built from TRBV6-1 and TRBJ2-5, and TRBD2 matches 8 of the central bases. The source is a human donor who received a COVID-19 vaccine. Sequences were derived from CD4+ T cells from PBMCs cultured with HCoV-NL63 spike peptides, sampled after COVID-19 vaccination. The cell subset or site label, as the study defines it: HCoV-NL63 spike overlapping peptide pool stimulation. For the CDR3, the sequence is CASSEALPGGAGETQYF. The DNA reads as follows: TGTGCCAGCAGTGAAGCGCTTCCCGGGGGGGCCGGGGAGACCCAGTACTTC.